Here is one T cell receptor beta chain with its context. Its target is not known. This record comes from a study of T cell responses to AZD1222 COVID-19 vaccine. General study findings and limits: Rises in breadth and depth of Spike-specific TCRs came after two AZD1222 doses.

Here immunoSEQ multiplex PCR was the method, and the copy in TCRdb shows in-frame clones only, minus some. Among about 150,000 clones listed, 85% to 90% were seen once. The CDR3 is 14 residues long. The V end was cut by 3 bases, the J end by 0 bases, with 9 bases between. The germline V gene has CDR1 SGHKS and CDR2 YYEKEE (reference sequence). The sequences come from peripheral blood, collected on day 0 of AZD1222 vaccination. This sequence originates from an adult in good health. The chain is built from TRBV5-5 and TRBJ1-2; the D is unclear. The DNA for the CDR3 is TGTGCCAGCAGCTCCCAAGGAGCTAACTATGGCTACACCTTC. Amino acid sequence: CASSSQGANYGYTF.